Shown below are 27 T cell receptor beta chains from a single sample sequenced in a study of OX40 agonist ivuxolimab in advanced cancers. The assay was immunoSEQ multiplex PCR, and TCRdb's table has in-frame clones only and misses some. The table has about 27,000 clones, more than 60% seen once; the top ten hold over 25%. This specimen consisted of CD4+ or CD8+ T cells sorted from blood, obtained in a trial of the OX40 agonist ivuxolimab. All receptors derive from an adult with an advanced solid tumor such as melanoma, head and neck, liver or kidney cancer.

The chain is built from TRBV5-1 and TRBJ1-1; 12 nucleotides match TRBD1. This CDR3 spans 16 amino acids. Looked up from germline, CDR1 is SGHRS and CDR2 is YFSETQ. The ends lost 4 bases at V and 3 bases at J; junction bases unmatched: 7. CDR3 sequence reads: CASSTGTGGVDTEAFF. The CDR3 bases are TGCGCCAGCAGCACTGGGACAGGGGGCGTAGACACTGAAGCTTTCTTT.

The chain combines TRBV13 with TRBJ2-1; D is unclear. V was cut by 1 base and J by 0 bases, with 13 bases left in between. Germline CDR1 PRHDT, CDR2 FYEKMQ (reference sequence). The CDR3 has 17 residues. The CDR3 loop reads CASSLVGRPSSYNEQFF. The DNA for the CDR3 is TGTGCCAGCAGCTTAGTAGGCAGGCCTAGCTCCTACAATGAGCAGTTCTTC.

In its sample, this clone was seen a few times. CDR3 protein: CASSLVRRANVLTF. As DNA, the CDR3 is TGTGCCAGCAGCTTAGTTAGGAGGGCCAACGTCCTGACTTTC. This sequence joins TRBV7-9 and TRBJ2-6; D gene ambiguous. The V and J ends lost 1 base and 5 bases respectively, with 6 bases between them. The CDR3 runs to 14 residues. From germline, CDR1 is SEHNR and CDR2 FQNEAQ (reference sequence).

J is TRBJ1-5 and V is TRBV5-1; the D gene is possibly TRBD1 (6 bases). This CDR3 is built from 16 residues. Germline V CDR1 and CDR2: SGHRS, YFSETQ. Trimming shortened V by 3 bases and J by 5 bases, and 18 bases separated the two germline ends. In nucleotides, the CDR3 is TGCGCCAGCAGCTGCCCGGGACACCGGAGGTATCAGCCCCAGCATTTT. This encodes CASSCPGHRRYQPQHF. The full variable domain, in which reference TRBV5-1 and TRBJ1-5 provide the parts outside the CDR3, is KAGVTQTPRYLIKTRGQQVTLSCSPISGHRSVSWYQQTPGQGLQFLFEYFSETQRNKGNFPGRFSGRQFSNSRSEMNVSTLELGDSALYLCASSCPGHRRYQPQHFGDGTRLSIL.

The chain links TRBV21-1 to TRBJ2-5; the listed D gene, TRBD1, was not tested against the DNA. TRBV21-1 is tagged as a pseudogene. The CDR3 extends over 12 amino acids. As DNA, the CDR3 is TGTGCCAGCCGCTACAGGGTGGAGACCCAGTACTTC. Protein sequence: CASRYRVETQYF.

The chain employs TRBV6-6 and TRBJ2-2, with 8 positions matching TRBD1. V lost 5 bases and J lost 1; bases outside the gene matches: 3. The CDR3 length is 15 residues. Germline V gene sequence: CDR1 MNHNY, CDR2 SVGAGI (reference sequence). The CDR3 reads CASSETGVNTGELFF. In DNA form, the CDR3 reads TGTGCCAGCAGTGAGACAGGGGTGAACACCGGGGAGCTGTTTTTT.

Comments on this clone: Distinct nucleotide sequences in the sample also encode this CDR3. V is TRBV30 and J is TRBJ2-5, with D perhaps TRBD1 (6 bases). The germline CDR1 and CDR2 sequences are GTSNPN and SVGIG (reference sequence). The CDR3 extends over 15 amino acids. The V and J ends lost 1 base and 4 bases respectively, with 16 bases between them. The DNA of the CDR3 is TGTGCCTGGAGTGGACTCTGGGGACACCGAGAGACCCAGTACTTC. This codes for CAWSGLWGHRETQYF.

This clone has more than one count but fewer than ten. The chain is built from TRBV7-9 and TRBJ1-4; TRBD1 matches at 7 bases. V lost 4 bases and J lost 0; bases outside the gene matches: 5. There are 16 residues in the CDR3. The germline V gene encodes CDR1 SEHNR and CDR2 FQNEAQ (reference sequence). The CDR3: CASSSGTAATNEKLFF. The CDR3 coding sequence is TGTGCCAGCAGCTCCGGGACAGCCGCAACTAATGAAAAACTGTTTTTT.

The CDR3 protein is CASSPPSSGSYEQYF. The DNA for the CDR3 is TGTGCCAGCAGCCCGCCTTCTAGCGGTAGCTACGAGCAGTACTTC. The rearrangement links TRBV7-9 to TRBJ2-5; 7 bases match TRBD2. The J call is doubtful: the DNA matches TRBJ2-7 better. CDR1 and CDR2 (germline): SEHNR, FQNEAQ (reference sequence). This CDR3 spans 15 amino acids.

The chain links TRBV5-1 to TRBJ2-4, with 8 bases identical to TRBD1. Per germline, CDR1 SGHRS and CDR2 YFSETQ. The CDR3 totals 14 residues. V gave up 0 bases and J gave up 8 bases; unmatched junction bases: 4. The CDR3: CASSLGTGLDIQYF. CDR3 nucleotide sequence: TGCGCCAGCAGCTTGGGGACAGGGTTGGACATTCAGTACTTC.

V usage is TRBV4-1 and J usage is TRBJ1-1, with 11 bases lining up with TRBD1. The length of the CDR3 is 14 residues. The ends lost 4 bases at V and 5 bases at J; junction bases unmatched: 3. Looked up from germline, CDR1 is MGHRA and CDR2 is YSYEKL. CDR3 DNA: TGCGCCAGCAGCCCCGGGACAGGGGGGACTGAAGCTTTCTTT. Its protein is CASSPGTGGTEAFF.

Only a few counts were recorded for this clone. The chain uses TRBV30 and TRBJ2-6, with D unresolved. There are 13 residues in the CDR3. Germline CDR1 reads GTSNPN; CDR2 reads SVGIG (reference sequence). V was trimmed by 0 bases and J by 3 bases, leaving 3 bases between them. The CDR3 sequence: CAWSVGGANVLTF. The CDR3 region has the DNA TGTGCCTGGAGTGTAGGTGGGGCCAACGTCCTGACTTTC.

This chain connects TRBV5-1 to TRBJ2-2; perhaps TRBD1 as D (6 bases). V was pared by 4 bases and J by 4 bases, with 14 bases between. CDR1 and CDR2 from the germline V gene are SGHRS and YFSETQ. The CDR3 covers 15 residues. The DNA for the CDR3 is TGCGCCAGCAGCGGGGGCACGGGGAGCACCGGGGAGCTGTTTTTT. Protein sequence: CASSGGTGSTGELFF.

This chain connects TRBV9 to TRBJ2-2; 16 positions agree with TRBD2. CDR3 length: 17 residues. Germline lookup yields CDR1 SGDLS and CDR2 YYNGEE. V lost 3 bases and J lost 3; bases outside the gene matches: 2. CDR3 sequence (DNA): TGTGCCAGCAGCGGGGGACTAGCGGGAGGGTACACCGGGGAGCTGTTTTTT. It codes for CASSGGLAGGYTGELFF.

The gene calls are TRBV11-2 and TRBJ2-3; D may be TRBD2 (5 bases). Germline V gene lookup returns CDR1 SGHAT and CDR2 FQNNGV. V lost 1 base, J lost 0 bases, and 8 bases lay in between. This CDR3 region has 15 residues. The CDR3 here is CASSLGPGSTDTQYF. The CDR3, as DNA: TGTGCCAGCAGCTTAGGACCGGGAAGCACAGATACGCAGTATTTT.

The chain recombines TRBV12-5 with TRBJ1-1; D call uncertain. The CDR3 consists of 12 residues. Per the germline V gene, CDR1 is LGHNT and CDR2 is FRNRAP. Trimming took off 1 base at V and 10 bases at J, with 10 bases between the two ends. The CDR3 is CASGLEGWGAFF. CDR3 DNA: TGTGCTAGTGGTTTGGAGGGTTGGGGAGCTTTCTTT.

This clone turned up a few times. V usage is TRBV11-2 and J usage is TRBJ2-1; D is ambiguous. Trimming took off 5 bases at V and 16 bases at J, with 21 bases between the two ends. CDR1 is SGHAT and CDR2 is FQNNGV in the germline V gene. CDR3 size: 13 residues. The CDR3 DNA reads TGTGCCAGCAGCCGAAGCTTTTCTCCGGGTCTATTCTTC. It yields the protein CASSRSFSPGLFF.

The V call is TRBV19, the J call TRBJ2-1, with D perhaps given as TRBD1 or TRBD2 (5 bases each). Germline values: CDR1 LNHDA, CDR2 SQIVND (reference sequence). The CDR3 totals 14 residues. The V gene lost 8 bases and the J gene lost 8 bases, with 19 bases spanning the gap. CDR3 in amino acids: CASLGAPRSDEQFF. The CDR3 DNA is TGTGCCAGTCTCGGGGCCCCTAGGTCCGATGAGCAGTTCTTC. Complete variable domain (other parts from reference TRBV19 and TRBJ2-1): DGGITQSPKYLFRKEGQNVTLSCEQNLNHDAMYWYRQDPGQGLRLIYYSQIVNDFQKGDIAEGYSVSREKKESFPLTVTSAQKNPTAFYLCASLGAPRSDEQFFGPGTRLTVL.

The V and J genes are TRBV19 and TRBJ2-7; D ambiguous. The length of the CDR3 is 13 residues. CDR1 and CDR2 (germline): LNHDA, SQIVND (reference sequence). V lost 3 bases to trimming and J lost 4 bases, with 10 bases between them. The CDR3 nucleotides are TGTGCCAGTAGTATGGTTCCCCCTTACGAGCAGTACTTC. Amino acid sequence: CASSMVPPYEQYF.

The rearrangement links TRBV7-6 to TRBJ1-3; the match to TRBD1 covers 8 bases. The CDR3 extends over 14 amino acids. CDR1 SGHVS and CDR2 FNYEAQ come from the germline V gene. J was trimmed by 5 bases and V by 3 bases; bases with no gene match: 3. The CDR3 DNA follows: TGTGCCAGCAGCTTCCAGGGGGCTCGAAACACCATATATTTT. It yields the protein CASSFQGARNTIYF. Full variable domain (rest looked up from reference TRBV7-6 and TRBJ1-3): GAGVSQSPRYKVTKRGQDVALRCDPISGHVSLYWYRQALGQGPEFLTYFNYEAQQDKSGLPNDRFSAERPEGSISTLTIQRTEQRDSAMYRCASSFQGARNTIYFGEGSWLTVV.

The chain uses TRBV19 and TRBJ2-7; tentative D call: TRBD2 (6 bases). Germline-derived CDR1 and CDR2 are LNHDA and SQIVND (reference sequence). The CDR3 has 14 amino acids. V was pared by 5 bases and J by 4 bases, with 15 bases between. DNA for the CDR3: TGTGCCAGTAGTCCCCGGACTACACTGTACGAGCAGTACTTC. Residues: CASSPRTTLYEQYF. The full variable domain, rest sourced from reference TRBV19 and TRBJ2-7, is DGGITQSPKYLFRKEGQNVTLSCEQNLNHDAMYWYRQDPGQGLRLIYYSQIVNDFQKGDIAEGYSVSREKKESFPLTVTSAQKNPTAFYLCASSPRTTLYEQYFGPGTRLTVT.

V and J are TRBV19 and TRBJ2-1, with 10 positions matching TRBD2. V lost 2 bases and J lost 7; bases outside the gene matches: 5. Germline CDR1 reads LNHDA; CDR2 reads SQIVND (reference sequence). This CDR3 has 15 amino acids. The CDR3 reads CASSIIAGGWNEQFF. Here the CDR3 DNA reads TGTGCCAGTAGTATAATAGCGGGAGGCTGGAATGAGCAGTTCTTC. Looking up the rest from reference TRBV19 and TRBJ2-1 gives the full variable domain: DGGITQSPKYLFRKEGQNVTLSCEQNLNHDAMYWYRQDPGQGLRLIYYSQIVNDFQKGDIAEGYSVSREKKESFPLTVTSAQKNPTAFYLCASSIIAGGWNEQFFGPGTRLTVL.

J is TRBJ1-2 and V is TRBV6-5; TRBD1 matches 11 bases. Germline values: CDR1 MNHEY, CDR2 SVGAGI. The CDR3 has 13 amino acids. J gave up 2 bases and V 8 bases, and 1 base lay outside the gene matches. For the CDR3, the DNA is TGTGCCAGCTGGACAGGGGGCAACTATGGCTACACCTTC. As protein: CASWTGGNYGYTF.

The CDR3 region is CASNPYRDGNYEQYF. Written as DNA, the CDR3 is TGTGCCAGCAATCCCTACCGGGACGGGAACTACGAGCAGTACTTC. The V call is TRBV2, the J call TRBJ2-7; TRBD1 or TRBD2 may be the D gene (5 bases each). V dropped 7 bases and J dropped 3 bases, with 19 bases sitting between them. The CDR3 runs 15 residues. In germline, CDR1 is SNHLY, CDR2 FYNNEI.

This chain links TRBV5-1 with TRBJ2-7; no clear D. V lost 0 bases and J lost 0, with 7 bases in between. The V gene's germline CDR1 is SGHRS and CDR2 YFSETQ. The CDR3 consists of 14 residues. CDR3 loop: CASSLEWGSYEQYF. For the CDR3, the DNA is TGCGCCAGCAGCTTGGAGTGGGGCTCCTACGAGCAGTACTTC.

The rearrangement joins TRBV4-1 to TRBJ1-1; tentatively, D is TRBD1 (5 bases). Germline V gene lookup returns CDR1 MGHRA and CDR2 YSYEKL. Trimming removed 0 bases from V and 6 bases from J, with 14 bases in between. The CDR3 runs to 15 residues. As DNA, the CDR3 is TGCGCCAGCAGCCAAGATCCAAGGGGTTGGGCTGAAGCTTTCTTT. This sequence encodes CASSQDPRGWAEAFF.

A few counts support this clone. This rearrangement joins TRBV6-4 to TRBJ1-4; TRBD1 matches at 7 bases. V lost 9 bases, J lost 4 bases, and 5 bases stayed unmatched. Germline V gene lookup returns CDR1 MRHNA and CDR2 SNTAGT. The CDR3 totals 13 residues. Here the CDR3 reads CARKDRFNEKLFF. The DNA for the CDR3 is TGTGCCAGAAAGGACAGGTTTAATGAAAAACTGTTTTTT.